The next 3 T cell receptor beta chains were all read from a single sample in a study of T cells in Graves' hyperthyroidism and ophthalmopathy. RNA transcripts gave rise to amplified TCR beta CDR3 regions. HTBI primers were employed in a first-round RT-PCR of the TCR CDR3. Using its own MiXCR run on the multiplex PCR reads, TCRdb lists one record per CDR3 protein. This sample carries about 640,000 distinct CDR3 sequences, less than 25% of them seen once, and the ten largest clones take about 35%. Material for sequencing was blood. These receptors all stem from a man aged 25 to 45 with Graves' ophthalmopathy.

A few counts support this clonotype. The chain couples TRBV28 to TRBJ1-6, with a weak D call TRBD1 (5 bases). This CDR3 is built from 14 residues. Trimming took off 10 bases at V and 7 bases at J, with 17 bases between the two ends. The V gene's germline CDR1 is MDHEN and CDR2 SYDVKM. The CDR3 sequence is CANQSPGLNSPLHF. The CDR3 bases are TGTGCCAACCAGAGTCCAGGGCTAAATTCACCCCTCCACTTT.

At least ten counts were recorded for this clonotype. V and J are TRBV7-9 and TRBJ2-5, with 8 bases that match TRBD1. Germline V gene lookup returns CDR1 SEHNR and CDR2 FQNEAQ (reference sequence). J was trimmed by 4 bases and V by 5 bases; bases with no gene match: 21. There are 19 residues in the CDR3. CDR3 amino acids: CASSPRFRYLAGGRETQYF. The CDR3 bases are TGTGCCAGCAGCCCCCGTTTCCGGTACCTAGCAGGGGGCCGAGAGACCCAGTACTTC. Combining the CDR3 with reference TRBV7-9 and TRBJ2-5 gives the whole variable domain DTGVSQNPRHKITKRGQNVTFRCDPISEHNRLYWYRQTLGQGPEFLTYFQNEAQLEKSRLLSDRFSAERPKGSFSTLEIQRTEQGDSAMYLCASSPRFRYLAGGRETQYFGPGTRLLVL.

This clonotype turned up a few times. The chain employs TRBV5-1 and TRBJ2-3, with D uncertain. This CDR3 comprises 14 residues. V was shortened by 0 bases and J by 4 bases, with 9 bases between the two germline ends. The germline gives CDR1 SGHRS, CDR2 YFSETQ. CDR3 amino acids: CASSLGEVPDTQYF. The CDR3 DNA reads TGCGCCAGCAGCTTGGGAGAGGTTCCAGATACGCAGTATTTT.